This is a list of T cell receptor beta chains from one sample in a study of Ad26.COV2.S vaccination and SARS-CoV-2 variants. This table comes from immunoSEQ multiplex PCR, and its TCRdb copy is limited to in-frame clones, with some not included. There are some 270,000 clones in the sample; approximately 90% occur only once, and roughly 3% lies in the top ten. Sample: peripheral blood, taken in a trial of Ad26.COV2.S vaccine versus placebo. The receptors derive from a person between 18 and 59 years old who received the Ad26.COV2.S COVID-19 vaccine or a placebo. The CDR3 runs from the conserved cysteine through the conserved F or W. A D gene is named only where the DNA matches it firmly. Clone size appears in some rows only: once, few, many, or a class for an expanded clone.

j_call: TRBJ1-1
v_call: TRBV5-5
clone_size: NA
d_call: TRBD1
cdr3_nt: TGTGCCAGCAGCCCCGTACTCGGACAGGCGGACACTGAAGCTTTCTTT
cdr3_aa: CASSPVLGQADTEAFF

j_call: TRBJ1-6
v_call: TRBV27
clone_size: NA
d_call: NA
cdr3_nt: TGTGCCAGCAGTACGAAGGGGGGGAATAATTCACCCCTCCACTTT
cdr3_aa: CASSTKGGNNSPLHF

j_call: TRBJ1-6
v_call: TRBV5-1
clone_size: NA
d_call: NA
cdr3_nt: TGCGCCAGCAGCCTCGGTCCCGATTCACCCCTCCACTTT
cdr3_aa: CASSLGPDSPLHF

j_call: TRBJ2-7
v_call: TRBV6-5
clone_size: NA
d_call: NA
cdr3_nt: TGTGCCAGCAGCCCGGACACGACCCACCACGAGCAGTACTTC
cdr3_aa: CASSPDTTHHEQYF

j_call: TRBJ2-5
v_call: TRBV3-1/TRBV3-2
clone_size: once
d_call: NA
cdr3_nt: TGTGCCAGCAGTCAAGATAGGGTGGGGATAGTTGGAGAGACCCAGTACTTC
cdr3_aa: CASSQDRVGIVGETQYF

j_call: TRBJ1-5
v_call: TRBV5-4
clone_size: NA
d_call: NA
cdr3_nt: TGTGCCAGCAGCTTGGCGGGGGGGAGCAATCAGCCCCAGCATTTT
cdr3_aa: CASSLAGGSNQPQHF

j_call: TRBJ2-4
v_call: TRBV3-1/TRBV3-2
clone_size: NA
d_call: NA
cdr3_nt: TGTGCCAGCAGCCAACGGGCTGCCAAAAACATTCAGTACTTC
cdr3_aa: CASSQRAAKNIQYF

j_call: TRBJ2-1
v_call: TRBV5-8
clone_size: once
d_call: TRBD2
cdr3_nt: TGTGCCAGCAGCTACCCCGGGCGGGAGGGTATATACAATGAGCAGTTCTTC
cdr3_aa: CASSYPGREGIYNEQFF

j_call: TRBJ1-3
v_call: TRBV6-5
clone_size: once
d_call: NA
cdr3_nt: TGTGCCAGCATCCAGGGCGGCTCTGGAAACACCATATATTTT
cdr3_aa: CASIQGGSGNTIYF

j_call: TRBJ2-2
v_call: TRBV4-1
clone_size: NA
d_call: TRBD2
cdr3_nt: TGCGCCAGCAGCCAAGAGTCGGGACTAGGGGCCGGGGAGCTGTTTTTT
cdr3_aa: CASSQESGLGAGELFF

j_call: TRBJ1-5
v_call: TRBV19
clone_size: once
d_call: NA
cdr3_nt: TGTGCCAGTAGATCGCGTGGGGGTTTCGGCTTTTCAAACGGGGTAAGCAATCAGCCCCAGCATTTT
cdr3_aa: CASRSRGGFGFSNGVSNQPQHF

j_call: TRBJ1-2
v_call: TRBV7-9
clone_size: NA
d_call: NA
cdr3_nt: TGTGCCAGCAGCTTTGGGGCAGGGAACTATGGCTACACCTTC
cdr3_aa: CASSFGAGNYGYTF

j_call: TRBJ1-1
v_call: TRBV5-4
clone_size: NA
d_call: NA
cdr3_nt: TGTGCCAGCAGCTCCCAGGTTAACTCTATGAACACTGAAGCTTTCTTT
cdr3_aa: CASSSQVNSMNTEAFF

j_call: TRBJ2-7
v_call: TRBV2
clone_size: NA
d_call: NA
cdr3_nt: TGTGCCAGCAGAGCTATAGCGTCTTCCTACGAGCAGTACTTC
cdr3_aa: CASRAIASSYEQYF

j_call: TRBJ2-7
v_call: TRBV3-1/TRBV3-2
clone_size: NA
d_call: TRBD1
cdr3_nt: TGTGCCAGCAGCCAAGTCGGGACAGGGAACTACGAGCAGTACTTC
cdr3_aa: CASSQVGTGNYEQYF

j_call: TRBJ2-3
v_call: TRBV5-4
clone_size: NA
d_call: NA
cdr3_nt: TGTGCCAGCATGTCGCAGGGGGGGACGGATACGCAGTATTTT
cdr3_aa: CASMSQGGTDTQYF

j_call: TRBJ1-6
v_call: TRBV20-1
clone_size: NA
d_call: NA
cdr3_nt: TGCAGTGCTAGAGATAAATCACCCCTCCACTTT
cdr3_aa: CSARDKSPLHF

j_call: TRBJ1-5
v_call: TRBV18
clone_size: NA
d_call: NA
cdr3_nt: TGTGCCAGCTCTCTGGGCCCCAATCAGCCCCAGCATTTT
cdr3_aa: CASSLGPNQPQHF

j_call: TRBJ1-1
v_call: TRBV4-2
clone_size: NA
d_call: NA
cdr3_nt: TGTGCCAGCAGCCAATACGGACAGACGAACACTGAAGCTTTCTTT
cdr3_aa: CASSQYGQTNTEAFF

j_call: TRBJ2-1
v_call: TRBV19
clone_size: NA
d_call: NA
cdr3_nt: TGTGCCAGTAGTATCGGACAGCACAATGAGCAGTTCTTC
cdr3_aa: CASSIGQHNEQFF

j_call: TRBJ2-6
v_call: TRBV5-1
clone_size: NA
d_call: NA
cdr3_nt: TGCGCCAGCAGCATAGCCCAAGGATCTGGGGCCAACGTCCTGACTTTC
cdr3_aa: CASSIAQGSGANVLTF

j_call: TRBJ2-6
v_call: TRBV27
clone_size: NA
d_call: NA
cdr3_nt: TGTGCCACCACGACTACGGGCTCTGGGGCCAACGTCCTGACTTTC
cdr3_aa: CATTTTGSGANVLTF

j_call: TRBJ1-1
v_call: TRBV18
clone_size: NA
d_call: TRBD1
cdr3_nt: TGTGCCAGCTCACCAGACGAGAGGGGGCGCTTCACTGAAGCTTTCTTT
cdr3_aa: CASSPDERGRFTEAFF

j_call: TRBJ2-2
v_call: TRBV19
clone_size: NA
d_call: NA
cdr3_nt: TGTGCCAGTAGTACAGAAGACACGAACACCGGGGAGCTGTTTTTT
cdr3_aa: CASSTEDTNTGELFF

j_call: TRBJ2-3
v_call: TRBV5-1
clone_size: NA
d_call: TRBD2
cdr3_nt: TGCGCCAGCAGCTTGGCCGTAGCGGGTCGGGATACGCAGTATTTT
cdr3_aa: CASSLAVAGRDTQYF

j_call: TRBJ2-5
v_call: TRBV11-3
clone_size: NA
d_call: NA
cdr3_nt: TGTGCCAGCAGCTTAGGCGGACAAGAGACCCAGTACTTC
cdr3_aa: CASSLGGQETQYF

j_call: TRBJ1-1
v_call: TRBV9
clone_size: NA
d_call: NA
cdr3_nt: TGTGCCAGCAGCCTTAATCCCTCGAGCACTGAAGCTTTCTTT
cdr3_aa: CASSLNPSSTEAFF

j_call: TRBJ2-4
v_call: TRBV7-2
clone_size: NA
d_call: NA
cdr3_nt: TGTGCCAGCAGCTACGGAACCGCGCAAAACATTCAGTACTTC
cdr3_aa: CASSYGTAQNIQYF

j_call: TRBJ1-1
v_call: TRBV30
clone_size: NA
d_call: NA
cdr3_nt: TGTGCCTGGAGTAACTTCGGGATGAACACTGAAGCTTTCTTT
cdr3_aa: CAWSNFGMNTEAFF

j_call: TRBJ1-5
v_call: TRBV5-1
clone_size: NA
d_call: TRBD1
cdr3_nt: TGCGCCAGCAGCCCGGAACCGGGACAGCCAGATCAGCCCCAGCATTTT
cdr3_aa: CASSPEPGQPDQPQHF

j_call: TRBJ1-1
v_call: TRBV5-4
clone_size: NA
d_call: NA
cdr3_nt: TGTGCCAGCAGCTTGGTTCCGGAGAACACTGAAGCTTTCTTT
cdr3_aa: CASSLVPENTEAFF

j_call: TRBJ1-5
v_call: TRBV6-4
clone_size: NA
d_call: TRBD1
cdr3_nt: TGTGCCAGCAGTGACCCCGGGACAGGGGGCGCGGGTCAGCCCCAGCATTTT
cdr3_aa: CASSDPGTGGAGQPQHF

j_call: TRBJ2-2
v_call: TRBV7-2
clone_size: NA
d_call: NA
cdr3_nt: TGTGCCAGCAGCCCACGGATCCTAGTTAGCGGGGAGCTGTTTTTT
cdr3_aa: CASSPRILVSGELFF

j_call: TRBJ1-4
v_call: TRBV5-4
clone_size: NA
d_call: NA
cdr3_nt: TGTGCCAGCAGCTTACAGGCAACTAATGAAAAACTGTTTTTT
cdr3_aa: CASSLQATNEKLFF

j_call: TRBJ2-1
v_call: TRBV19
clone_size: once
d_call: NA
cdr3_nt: TGTGCCAGTAGTATCTGGCCAAGCACTGAGCAGTTCTTC
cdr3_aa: CASSIWPSTEQFF

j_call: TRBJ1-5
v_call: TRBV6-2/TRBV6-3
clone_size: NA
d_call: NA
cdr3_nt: TGTGCCAGCAGTTCCCATCCCCAGGGGATAAGTCAGCCCCAGCATTTT
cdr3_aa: CASSSHPQGISQPQHF

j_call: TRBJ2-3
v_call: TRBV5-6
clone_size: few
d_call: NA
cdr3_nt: TGTGCCAGCAGCCCGGGACTTCGCACAGATACGCAGTATTTT
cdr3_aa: CASSPGLRTDTQYF

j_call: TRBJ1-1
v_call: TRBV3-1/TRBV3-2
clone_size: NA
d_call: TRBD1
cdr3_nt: TGTGCCAGCAGCCAGACAGGGGCTGGTACTGAAGCTTTCTTT
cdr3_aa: CASSQTGAGTEAFF

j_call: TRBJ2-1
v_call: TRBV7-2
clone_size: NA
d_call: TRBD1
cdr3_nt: TGTGCCAGCAGCAGAGGGGGCCCAAGTACCAATGAGCAGTTCTTC
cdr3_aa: CASSRGGPSTNEQFF

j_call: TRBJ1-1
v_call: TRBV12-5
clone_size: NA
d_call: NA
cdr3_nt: TGTGCTAGTGGTCCCTCGGTTAAAGGGCCGGACACTGAAGCTTTCTTT
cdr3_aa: CASGPSVKGPDTEAFF

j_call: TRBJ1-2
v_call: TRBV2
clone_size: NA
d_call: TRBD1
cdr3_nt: TGTGCCAGCAGTACCGGGACAGGGGGATATTATGGCTACACCTTC
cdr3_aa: CASSTGTGGYYGYTF

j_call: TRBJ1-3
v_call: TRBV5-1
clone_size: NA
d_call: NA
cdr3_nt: TGCGCCAGCAGCTTGACAGGGACTGGAAACACCATATATTTT
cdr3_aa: CASSLTGTGNTIYF

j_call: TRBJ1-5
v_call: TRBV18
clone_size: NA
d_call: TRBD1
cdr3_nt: TGTGCCAGCTCACCATCAGGGGGGCCCGAAAATCAGCCCCAGCATTTT
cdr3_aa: CASSPSGGPENQPQHF